Listed here is a single T cell receptor (beta chain). Which antigen it targets is not known. Within one base of it there is no much larger clone, and no base qualities were kept. Looking up the germline V gene yields CDR1 SGDLS and CDR2 YYNGEE. The V end loses 4 bases and the J end loses 2 bases, and a stretch of 13 bases separates them. From the cysteine through the phenylalanine, the CDR3 covers 14 amino acids. Just CDR3 DNA is preserved here, 42 bases in frame from base 1. In total, roughly 670 healthy bone marrow donors made up the cohort. All cohort members were sampled while nominally healthy, although unrecorded immune exposures were likely present. The donor was CMV seropositive and belonged to the group of a few hundred seropositive cohort members. A peripheral blood sample was collected from each donor, and TCR beta sequencing was performed on peripheral blood mononuclear cells. Genomic DNA was extracted from the blood cell samples with the Qiagen DNeasy Blood Extraction Kit.

This entry comes from a study of cytomegalovirus exposure and HLA in healthy donors (dated 2017 in TCRdb). Notes on the research overall: An earlier analysis of 587 of the donors reported 276 Gb of sequence data and 100 million to 120 million unique TCR beta sequences obtained from about 170 million T cells. Roughly 5 DR-DQ haplotypes were handled as single units for association and clustering, since linkage in the cohort was strong. Along with the approximately 620-subject first cohort, a separate validation cohort of 120 different subjects was used. Typing coverage varied by locus: roughly 629-640 donors for A, B, C, DRB1 and DQB1; roughly 520 for DQA1; around 610 for DPA1; approximately 450 for DPB1. A later analysis re-analyzed previously published TCR beta repertoires from approximately 670 donors and added high-resolution HLA genotyping to study TCR occurrence patterns. Both class I and class II loci were covered by HLA typing, at four-digit resolution. A later genetic analysis took genome-wide SNP genotypes for about three fifths of the roughly 670 donors and used that subset as a discovery cohort. In an earlier analysis of 550 to 700 of the donors, high-throughput TCR beta sequencing was used to judge whether each TCR beta V gene segment behaved as functional or pseudogenic. Rather than drawing on any new phenotypic data, the later analysis identified candidate immune exposures from TCR beta sequences and the way those sequences occurred across donors. Alongside the repertoire data, information on donor age, sex, ethnicity and CMV serostatus was compiled. The study was designed to test whether signatures of past pathogen exposure could be identified by cataloging public T cell receptors. Every discovery cohort repertoire had been produced on one sequencing platform. To predict cytomegalovirus infection status, the study brought together high-throughput TCR immunosequencing, statistical association of individual TCRs with disease status, and machine learning. Across some 400 genotyped donors of the cohort, an average of roughly 200,000 unique TCR beta nucleotide sequences per donor were sequenced, and around 19% of those sequences were non-productive. An early release that covered several hundred HLA-typed donors contained about 290 gigabases of sequencing data and around 80 million unique TCR sequences. Of the 350 to 400 genotyped donors, about 80% fell in the genetic ancestry cluster associated with self-reported Caucasian donors. The study used immunosequencing to profile the T cell repertoires of several hundred subjects and linked those repertoires to cytomegalovirus serostatus.

Library creation used the immunoSEQ multiplex PCR assay. For the multiplex PCR, a mixture combining 60 forward primers for TCR Vbeta segments and 13 reverse primers for TCR Jbeta segments was used. Amplification of the CDR3 region of rearranged TCR beta genes was performed with a multiplex PCR assay on genomic DNA. The Illumina HiSeq System was used to sequence the amplified TCR beta libraries as 87-base-pair reads. The source study handled its data this way. A later analysis counted about 80 million unique TCR beta chains across the 640 or so repertoires, and roughly 11 million of these chains were shared by at least two donors. Raw reads were error-corrected and collapsed into unique sequences by a nearest-neighbor algorithm in which closely related sequences were merged to remove PCR and sequencing errors. Alignment of CDR3 sequences to IMGT reference sequences was used to assign V, D and J gene segments. For a sequence to be retained, a match of at least six nucleotides to both a V gene segment and a J gene segment was required. Rearrangements were called productive when the CDR3 lacked stop codons and stayed in frame with V and J; all others were non-productive. Following IMGT convention, CDR3 was defined as the stretch from the second conserved V-encoded cysteine up to the conserved J-encoded phenylalanine. The earlier analysis of 587 of the donors excluded sequences that lacked an unambiguous match to a single V gene segment. An earlier analysis of several hundred of the donors classified V segments as functional when productive rearrangements were above 56.7% and as segregating when the standard deviation between donors was above 5%. A statistical classification framework was developed to diagnose cytomegalovirus status using the catalog of TCR beta chain sequences. In a later analysis, V and J genes were assigned by comparing TCR nucleotide sequences against IMGT/GENE-DB human TR gene sequences. Using the TCRdist pipeline, a later analysis assigned CDR3 sequences along with most-parsimonious VDJ recombination scenarios. In a later analysis, every TCR beta chain was defined by the combination of its CDR3 amino acid sequence and its V-gene family, and reads without a unique V-gene family were dropped. In a later analysis, 450 to 600 highly shared, low-generation-probability nucleotide sequences were removed to address suspected cross-contamination and a sequencing artifact. For each public chain, a later analysis derived a clonal expansion index from normalized ranks of inferred template counts within each repertoire. In a later analysis, generation probabilities were computed with a VDJ recombination model fitted to out-of-frame rearrangements, and the resulting probabilities were checked against IGoR. A later analysis scored TCR-TCR, TCR-HLA and TCR-CMV co-occurrence with hypergeometric tests, applying a repertoire-size bias correction to TCR pairs. To estimate false discovery rates, a later analysis permuted the HLA or CMV assignments 20 times. In a later analysis, co-occurring TCRs were grouped using DBSCAN, with TCRdist sequence similarity added in when clustering inside HLA-allele-positive subsets. Repertoires with fewer than 30,000 or more than 120,000 public chains, plus five repertoires with anomalous nucleotide sharing, were excluded from co-occurrence clustering. Not all clones reach the TCRdb copy of this immuneACCESS table, which keeps in-frame sequences only. Checked studies attribute under half of the gap to unresolved V genes and leave the rest unexplained. The V and J calls and clone size were taken over from that table, and D and trimming were inferred from the DNA. For this sample the table gives 130,000 or so clones, of which roughly 82% were detected only once. Of the sample, 4.2% falls within the top ten clones.

The investigation overall reported the following: Linkage disequilibrium might explain the correlated functional status among segregating V segments, but an unknown experimental factor could not be excluded. The sequencing pipeline was judged likely to have produced a cluster of highly shared sequence variants as a technical artifact. According to a later analysis, TCR association rates differed among HLA loci, with DRB1 alleles showing the most associated TCRs and HLA-C alleles showing the fewest. In a later analysis, about 16,000 TCR beta sequences were associated with specific HLA alleles at a false discovery rate of 0.05. In a later genetic analysis, fewer N-insertions in productive TCRs were reported among donors in an Asian-associated ancestry cluster than the 666-donor mean. In this cohort, only TCR beta chains were sequenced, and detectable features were limited by the absence of alpha or paired-chain data. It was suggested by the authors that the approach could potentially be generalized to other disease states and immunological phenotypes. A later analysis found that most CMV-associated TCR beta chains appeared HLA-restricted, with HLA associations seemingly driven largely by CMV exposure. In the study, about 150 TCR beta chains were listed as associated with cytomegalovirus. A later analysis reported that several top co-occurrence clusters appeared linked to parvovirus B19, influenza, CMV and Epstein-Barr virus. In both the original and validation cohorts, the classifier was reported to diagnose cytomegalovirus status with high specificity and sensitivity. An association between a missense DCLRE1C variant and V-gene and J-gene trimming of TCR beta chains was found in a later genetic analysis and replicated in an independent cohort. CMV serostatus was the only immune exposure information available for the cohort. Sequencing depth was assumed to be roughly uniform across donors in the presence/absence analyses, though that assumption may not hold. Assigning TCR associations to individual alleles was difficult when HLA alleles, especially DR and DQ, strongly co-occurred. The earlier analysis of 587 of the donors excluded around 17 rarely observed V segments, including chromosome 9 orphons, because counts were too low. Compared with equally common non-associated chains, HLA-associated TCR beta chains in a later analysis were more clonally expanded and had lower generation probabilities. Because some donors lacked HLA typing at each locus, the association tests relied only on the typed subset. While some public TCRs were present in many individuals, most TCR sequences turned up only very rarely across donors. Some IMGT-functional V segments, including TRBV6-2 and TRBV6-3, could not be distinguished by the 87-base-pair reads and were therefore excluded. Broadly in line with IMGT annotations, most TCR beta V segments showed up in productive rearrangements about 87% or about 30% of the time in an earlier analysis of several hundred of the donors. In vitro tests confirmed that a few of the cytomegalovirus-associated TCR beta chains recognize cytomegalovirus antigens. A further reported finding was that TCR beta sequences accurately predicted the HLA-A and HLA-B alleles for most subjects in the first cohort.

This receptor chain uses TRBV9 and TRBJ2-7; the best D guess is TRBD1, with 6 bases matching. The sequence derives from a male donor in good health and CMV-seropositive. Specimen: PBMCs. The DNA is as follows: TGTGCCAGCAGCCCGCGGGCAGGGGCCTACGAGCAGTACTTC. Its product reads: CASSPRAGAYEQYF.